This T cell receptor beta chain derives from a study of beta chain features in type 1 diabetes. Findings and caveats of the study: Compared with healthy donors, patients appeared to share more similar naive, central memory and regulatory TCRB repertoires. Among all four CD4+ subsets, Type 1 diabetes patients had TCRB CDR3s that were moderately but significantly shorter.

For this clone: What it recognizes is unknown.

The entirety of the isolated RNA underwent reverse transcription, so expressed TCRB transcripts were sequenced. TCRdb's copy holds only in-frame clones and misses some; the assay was immunoSEQ multiplex PCR. The sample includes 500,000 to 800,000 clones, 9.5% to 15% of them seen just once. V gave up 4 bases and J gave up 7 bases, with 20 bases separating them. This CDR3 is built from 16 residues. CDR1 and CDR2 (germline): MNHEY, SMNVEV (reference sequence). This clonotype was sampled from a young man with type 1 diabetes. The source material was naive CD4+ T cells from blood. The gene calls are TRBV27 and TRBJ2-4; D gene ambiguous. The CDR3 nucleotides read TGTGCCAGCAGTTCCTCCCTTGTGGAGACCTACAACATTCAGTACTTC. As protein: CASSSSLVETYNIQYF.